The rows below give T cell receptor beta chains drawn from one sample of a study of T cells in tuberculosis. Assay used: immunoSEQ multiplex PCR; TCRdb lists only in-frame clones, some missing. The repertoire holds 45,000 or so clones, 95% seen once, with roughly 3.5% in the top ten. Specimen: PBMCs. These receptors were collected from a donor between 10 and 35 years old with latent tuberculosis or without tuberculosis infection. Each CDR3 is given with its conserved first and last residue. Fields, in order: CDR3 protein, J gene, V gene.

CDR3 protein: CASSYTFTGTAYYEQYF
J gene: TRBJ2-7
V gene: TRBV5-1

CDR3 protein: CASSGMLLAGADEQFF
J gene: TRBJ2-1
V gene: TRBV25-1

CDR3 protein: CASSPVSYEQYF
J gene: TRBJ2-7
V gene: TRBV11-2

CDR3 protein: CSTDRGHEQYF
J gene: TRBJ2-7
V gene: TRBV20-1

CDR3 protein: CAWSGQGDGQPQHF
J gene: TRBJ1-5
V gene: TRBV30

CDR3 protein: CASSEGGTGVYGYTF
J gene: TRBJ1-2
V gene: TRBV6-1

CDR3 protein: CAYQADPGRSGYTF
J gene: TRBJ1-2
V gene: TRBV5-4

CDR3 protein: CASNSYSNQPQHF
J gene: TRBJ1-5
V gene: TRBV7-2

CDR3 protein: CAWSDRADGYQPQHF
J gene: TRBJ1-5
V gene: TRBV30

CDR3 protein: CASSLDSFAGANVLTF
J gene: TRBJ2-6
V gene: TRBV7-9

CDR3 protein: CASSSGLAPTGELFF
J gene: TRBJ2-2
V gene: TRBV11-2

CDR3 protein: CASSSSDSRSSEAFF
J gene: TRBJ1-1
V gene: TRBV28

CDR3 protein: CSVGIGQGTEAFF
J gene: TRBJ1-1
V gene: TRBV29-1

CDR3 protein: CASSPRSSGVRETQYF
J gene: TRBJ2-5
V gene: TRBV5-6

CDR3 protein: CASSAPGPGNTIYF
J gene: TRBJ1-3
V gene: TRBV6-1

CDR3 protein: CASTTPGQGTDTQYF
J gene: TRBJ2-3
V gene: TRBV27

CDR3 protein: CASNREDTGELFF
J gene: TRBJ2-2
V gene: TRBV6-1

CDR3 protein: CASSSQVSGQGYEQYF
J gene: TRBJ2-7
V gene: TRBV11-2

CDR3 protein: CATSRDLMYRQGGNSPLHF
J gene: TRBJ1-6
V gene: TRBV15

CDR3 protein: CASSSTENTEAFF
J gene: TRBJ1-1
V gene: TRBV27

CDR3 protein: CASSQRDRENSPLHF
J gene: TRBJ1-6
V gene: TRBV7-8

CDR3 protein: CASSHKGEGQGAITEAFF
J gene: TRBJ1-1
V gene: TRBV11-2

CDR3 protein: CASSPDKTGTTNTEAFF
J gene: TRBJ1-1
V gene: TRBV7-9

CDR3 protein: CASSPGTGGSETQYF
J gene: TRBJ2-5
V gene: TRBV18

CDR3 protein: CAISDTRNTEAFF
J gene: TRBJ1-1
V gene: TRBV10-3

CDR3 protein: CASRQGHRTDTQYF
J gene: TRBJ2-3
V gene: TRBV6-5

CDR3 protein: CASSLGRNTEAFF
J gene: TRBJ1-1
V gene: TRBV7-2

CDR3 protein: CASRTSGQDNSPLHF
J gene: TRBJ1-6
V gene: TRBV6-1

CDR3 protein: CASSQVGTIPEAFF
J gene: TRBJ1-1
V gene: TRBV4-1

CDR3 protein: CASSRGLASGASTDTQYF
J gene: TRBJ2-3
V gene: TRBV7-3

CDR3 protein: CASRGGAYYEQYF
J gene: TRBJ2-7
V gene: TRBV28

CDR3 protein: CASTPGGAGNQPQHF
J gene: TRBJ1-5
V gene: TRBV19

CDR3 protein: CAWSEGIVNTEAFF
J gene: TRBJ1-1
V gene: TRBV30

CDR3 protein: CASSVSQGFVNEQFF
J gene: TRBJ2-1
V gene: TRBV9

CDR3 protein: CASSDWGLAGGQGTQYF
J gene: TRBJ2-3
V gene: TRBV6-1

CDR3 protein: CSVVVREQFF
J gene: TRBJ2-1
V gene: TRBV29-1

CDR3 protein: CASSPLETPTLNTEAFF
J gene: TRBJ1-1
V gene: TRBV7-8

CDR3 protein: CASSVPQGLNYGYTF
J gene: TRBJ1-2
V gene: TRBV2

CDR3 protein: CASSQGQGDTEAFF
J gene: TRBJ1-1
V gene: TRBV2

CDR3 protein: CASNLAGRTDTQYF
J gene: TRBJ2-3
V gene: TRBV2

CDR3 protein: CASTYSPNTEAFF
J gene: TRBJ1-1
V gene: TRBV6-5

CDR3 protein: CASSERQGHGYTF
J gene: TRBJ1-2
V gene: TRBV2

CDR3 protein: CASRLGTSPNEQFF
J gene: TRBJ2-1
V gene: TRBV6-5

CDR3 protein: CAISESVPLRDRTYEQYF
J gene: TRBJ2-7
V gene: TRBV10-3

CDR3 protein: CASSHMGTGWGRATNEKLFF
J gene: TRBJ1-4
V gene: TRBV4-1

CDR3 protein: CAWNQGAYGYTF
J gene: TRBJ1-2
V gene: TRBV30

CDR3 protein: CASSIDLQTDLTF
J gene: TRBJ1-2
V gene: TRBV19

CDR3 protein: CAIGLAGFPSTDTQYF
J gene: TRBJ2-3
V gene: TRBV7-9

CDR3 protein: CASSPGQGTVEQYF
J gene: TRBJ2-7
V gene: TRBV5-1

CDR3 protein: CASSALGGQGSSGNTIYF
J gene: TRBJ1-3
V gene: TRBV9

CDR3 protein: CASRDRDNQPQHF
J gene: TRBJ1-5
V gene: TRBV28

CDR3 protein: CASSLGVPNQPQHF
J gene: TRBJ1-5
V gene: TRBV5-1

CDR3 protein: CASSGGQGGNSPLHF
J gene: TRBJ1-6
V gene: TRBV25-1

CDR3 protein: CAISLQHSNQPQHF
J gene: TRBJ1-5
V gene: TRBV10-3